The source of this T cell receptor (beta chain) is a study of shared clonotypes between healthy human individuals. For every subset, genomic DNA was evenly distributed across several immunoSEQ plates. Generated by immunoSEQ multiplex PCR, the TCRdb table keeps only in-frame clones and is missing some. The sample has roughly 680,000 clones, approximately 72% seen once. The CDR3 length is 17 residues. Trimming cost V 0 bases and J 11 bases; bases outside gene matches: 16. Germline CDR1 is KGHSH and CDR2 is LQKENI. This clone came up a few times. Sequencing was performed on memory CD4+ T cells sorted from blood. Subset defined: CD45RA-negative fraction. This TCR derives from a woman between 25 and 40 years old in good health. V and J are TRBV18 and TRBJ1-5, with 7 bases fitting TRBD1. In nucleotides, the CDR3 is TGTGCCAGCTCACCACCCTCGGGACAGAGGGAAGGGCTAGCCCAGCATTTT. The encoded protein is CASSPPSGQREGLAQHF.